The 20 T cell receptor beta chains in this list originate from one sample, sequenced in a study of shared clonotypes between healthy human individuals. Sequencing used immunoSEQ multiplex PCR; TCRdb keeps in-frame clones, though not all of them. In the table there are more than 90,000 clones, around two thirds of which are singletons. The sample comprised memory CD8+ T cells sorted from blood. Subset described: CD45RO+ cells pooled with CCR7-negative TemRA cells. Receptor source: a man aged 30-40 years in good health.

This clone was counted many times. The chain has TRBV19 and TRBJ2-1; D is undetermined. Between the trimmed V and J ends, which lost 1 base and 4 bases, there was a span of 8 bases. The CDR3 contains 14 residues. Germline CDR1 LNHDA, CDR2 SQIVND (reference sequence). In DNA form, the CDR3 reads TGTGCCAGTAGTATAGCTTCGGGTTACAATGAGCAGTTCTTC. It specifies CASSIASGYNEQFF. Combining the CDR3 with reference TRBV19 and TRBJ2-1 gives the whole variable domain DGGITQSPKYLFRKEGQNVTLSCEQNLNHDAMYWYRQDPGQGLRLIYYSQIVNDFQKGDIAEGYSVSREKKESFPLTVTSAQKNPTAFYLCASSIASGYNEQFFGPGTRLTVL.

This clone was picked up a small number of times. The sample carries other DNA sequences with the same CDR3. The V call is TRBV9, the J call TRBJ2-3; D might be TRBD2 (6 bases). The germline CDR1 and CDR2 sequences are SGDLS and YYNGEE. The CDR3 is 13 amino acids. The germline V and J ends were trimmed by 0 bases and 5 bases, with 7 bases remaining between them. The CDR3, as DNA: TGTGCCAGCAGCGTAGGGGAGGAAGATACGCAGTATTTT. Translated: CASSVGEEDTQYF. The full variable domain, completed using reference TRBV9 and TRBJ2-3, is DSGVTQTPKHLITATGQRVTLRCSPRSGDLSVYWYQQSLDQGLQFLIQYYNGEERAKGNILERFSAQQFPDLHSELNLSSLELGDSALYFCASSVGEEDTQYFGPGTRLTVL.

CDR3 sequence reads: CASSVDSAQFGDTQYF. DNA of the CDR3: TGTGCCAGCAGCGTAGACAGCGCCCAATTCGGAGATACGCAGTATTTT. V usage is TRBV9 and J usage is TRBJ2-3; D is unresolved. The CDR3 contains 16 residues. The V and J ends lost 0 bases and 5 bases respectively, with 16 bases between them. Germline CDR1 and CDR2: SGDLS and YYNGEE.

With regard to this clone: The identical CDR3 is also encoded by other nucleotide sequences in the sample. The V gene is TRBV4-1, the J gene TRBJ2-1; the match to TRBD2 covers 11 bases. Germline V CDR1 and CDR2: MGHRA, YSYEKL. J was trimmed by 3 bases and V by 0 bases; bases with no gene match: 4. The CDR3 is 17 amino acids. CDR3 region: CASSQETSGSSYNEQFF. The CDR3 DNA reads as TGCGCCAGCAGCCAAGAAACTAGCGGGAGTAGCTACAATGAGCAGTTCTTC.

This clone has only a few counts. This sequence joins TRBV5-1 and TRBJ2-1; 7 positions match TRBD2. Germline CDR1 and CDR2: SGHRS and YFSETQ. V dropped 0 bases and J dropped 9; count of bases not matched to a gene: 6. The length of the CDR3 is 14 residues. The CDR3 coding sequence is TGCGCCAGCAGCTTGGGACGAAGCGGGACTGAGCAGTTCTTC. This encodes CASSLGRSGTEQFF.

This clone was seen many times. V usage is TRBV11-2 and J usage is TRBJ2-2; D remains unclear. The CDR3 consists of 17 residues. The germline gives CDR1 SGHAT, CDR2 FQNNGV. Trimming cost V 2 bases and J 0 bases, with 13 bases left between them. CDR3 coding DNA: TGTGCCAGCAGCTTAAGCTTAGGGCAGACGAACACCGGGGAGCTGTTTTTT. It codes for CASSLSLGQTNTGELFF.

The V call is TRBV6-5, the J call TRBJ2-2; no clear D. The ends were cut back, 2 bases at V and 2 bases at J, with 3 bases in the middle. The CDR3 spans 13 residues. Germline V lookup: CDR1 MNHEY, CDR2 SVGAGI. CDR3 residues: CASSYPNTGELFF. In nucleotides, the CDR3 is TGTGCCAGCAGTTACCCCAACACCGGGGAGCTGTTTTTT.

The chain has TRBV19 and TRBJ1-1; no reliable D call. Per germline, CDR1 LNHDA and CDR2 SQIVND (reference sequence). V was trimmed by 2 bases and J by 11 bases, leaving 9 bases between them. This CDR3 is 11 amino acids long. The CDR3 loop is CASSISWVAFF. CDR3 DNA sequence: TGTGCCAGTAGTATATCTTGGGTGGCTTTCTTT.

The J gene is TRBJ1-4, the V gene TRBV25-1, with no clear D. Trimming left V 4 bases short and J 12 bases short, with 6 bases between. The CDR3 has 10 amino acids. CDR1 and CDR2 from the germline V gene are MGHDK and SYGVNS. CDR3 sequence reads: CASSGGELFF. The CDR3 DNA is TGTGCCAGCAGTGGCGGGGAACTGTTTTTT.

V usage is TRBV27 and J usage is TRBJ2-7; D ambiguous. V lost 1 base and J 4 bases, leaving 11 bases between the germline ends. This CDR3 spans 14 amino acids. Germline V gene lookup returns CDR1 MNHEY and CDR2 SMNVEV (reference sequence). The CDR3 DNA is TGTGCCAGCAGTTTATTTACGTCGTCTTACGAGCAGTACTTC. This gives the protein CASSLFTSSYEQYF.

CDR3: CASSPPSGSHGELFF. CDR3 coding DNA: TGTGCCAGCAGTCCACCTTCCGGGTCCCACGGGGAGCTGTTTTTT. The chain carries TRBV25-1 and TRBJ2-2; D is undetermined. This CDR3 contains 15 residues. Germline CDR1 reads MGHDK; CDR2 reads SYGVNS. V shed 5 bases and J shed 7 bases, with 17 bases lying between them.

The chain is built from TRBV5-6 and TRBJ2-7; unclear D gene. This CDR3 is built from 11 residues. Germline V gene lookup returns CDR1 SGHDT and CDR2 YYEEEE. Between the trimmed V and J ends, which lost 0 bases and 7 bases, there was a span of 5 bases. CDR3 bases: TGTGCCAGCAGCTTGGCGGCTGAGCAGTACTTC. This gives the protein CASSLAAEQYF.

This clone was counted at least ten times. The chain links TRBV10-2 to TRBJ2-1, with D hard to call. Trimming cost V 2 bases and J 8 bases, with 7 bases left between them. The CDR3 is 12 amino acids. The V gene's germline CDR1 is WSHSY and CDR2 SAAADI. The CDR3 DNA is TGCGCCAGCAGTGAGATTATATATGAGCAGTTCTTC. It yields the protein CASSEIIYEQFF.

The V call is TRBV6-6, the J call TRBJ2-4; the D gene could be TRBD1 or TRBD2 (5 bases each). Germline CDR1 is MNHNY and CDR2 is SVGAGI (reference sequence). The germline V and J ends were trimmed by 6 bases and 0 bases, with 12 bases remaining between them. The CDR3 runs to 15 residues. The CDR3 nucleotides are TGTGCCAGCAGAGCCGGGACGATAGCCAAAAACATTCAGTACTTC. Protein product: CASRAGTIAKNIQYF.

The rearrangement joins TRBV19 to TRBJ2-7; D not resolved. The CDR3 has 14 amino acids. Deletions cut 0 bases from V and 4 bases from J, with 10 bases between. Germline values: CDR1 LNHDA, CDR2 SQIVND (reference sequence). CDR3 region: CASSIDLNGYEQYF. In DNA, the CDR3 is TGTGCCAGTAGTATAGATCTCAACGGGTACGAGCAGTACTTC.

At least ten counts were recorded for this clone. The chain is built from TRBV10-3 and TRBJ2-2, with 11 bases matching TRBD2. The CDR3 contains 15 residues. V was clipped by 6 bases and J by 3 bases; unmatched bases: 3. The germline V gene encodes CDR1 ENHRY and CDR2 SYGVKD. The CDR3 reads CAISDSGRDTGELFF. CDR3 bases: TGTGCCATCAGCGATAGCGGGAGGGACACCGGGGAGCTGTTTTTT.

The genes are TRBV5-1 and TRBJ2-3, with D unclear. This CDR3 contains 13 residues. Germline lookup yields CDR1 SGHRS and CDR2 YFSETQ. The V gene lost 4 bases and the J gene lost 4 bases, with 10 bases spanning the gap. The CDR3 DNA reads as TGCGCCAGCAGCGGAAGTAATTCAGATACGCAGTATTTT. Its translation is CASSGSNSDTQYF.

The chain joins TRBV7-9 to TRBJ2-1; D is ambiguous. The CDR3 is made up of 13 amino acids. Germline CDR1 reads SEHNR; CDR2 reads FQNEAQ (reference sequence). V gave up 5 bases and J gave up 8 bases, with 13 bases separating them. This CDR3 reads CASSPDPFDEQFF. CDR3 in DNA: TGTGCCAGCAGCCCCGACCCCTTCGATGAGCAGTTCTTC.

This sequence joins TRBV7-9 and TRBJ1-4; D ambiguous. From germline, CDR1 is SEHNR and CDR2 FQNEAQ (reference sequence). V lost 8 bases to trimming and J lost 0 bases, with 16 bases between them. CDR3 length: 16 residues. CDR3 nucleotides: TGTGCCAGCTCTGAGGGTATAATCTCAACTAATGAAAAACTGTTTTTT. The encoded protein is CASSEGIISTNEKLFF.

This chain joins TRBV27 and TRBJ2-5; no reliable D call. With 2 bases removed from V and 1 base from J, the gap between germline ends came to 5 bases. The CDR3 totals 13 residues. Germline CDR1 MNHEY, CDR2 SMNVEV (reference sequence). The CDR3 nucleotides read TGTGCCAGCAGTTTAACTTCCCAAGAGACCCAGTACTTC. This encodes CASSLTSQETQYF.